The T cell receptor (beta chain) described here comes from a study of neoadjuvant nivolumab and ipilimumab in lung cancer. CDR3 length: 12 amino acids. Trimming shortened V by 8 bases and J by 4 bases, and 11 bases separated the two germline ends. Looked up from germline, CDR1 is KGHSH and CDR2 is LQKENI. The table came from immunoSEQ multiplex PCR; TCRdb's copy has only in-frame clones and leaves some out. The sample lists 25,000 to 30,000 clones, 60% to 85% occurring once. This sample comprised tumor tissue, obtained after neoadjuvant nivolumab, alone or with ipilimumab, at or shortly before surgery. The J gene is TRBJ1-2, the V gene TRBV18, with D possibly being TRBD1 (5 bases). The sequence came from an adult with non-small cell lung cancer. CDR3 coding DNA: TGTGCCAGCACCGCAGACAGCTATGGCTACACCTTC. Translated: CASTADSYGYTF.